The present T cell receptor beta chain was sequenced within a study of graft-versus-host responses after intestinal transplantation. Whole-study context: Among the recipients, all got anti-thymocyte globulin induction and then tacrolimus and steroids for about 3 years. Findings of the study overall: Early post-transplant declines in HvG were associated with peak levels of circulating GvH clones.

Concerning this clone itself: What it recognizes is unknown.

V shed 5 bases, J shed 8 bases, and the junction held 10 bases outside the gene matches. Germline V gene sequence: CDR1 MNHEY, CDR2 SMNVEV (reference sequence). The CDR3 covers 14 residues. Here immunoSEQ multiplex PCR was the method, and the copy in TCRdb shows in-frame clones only, minus some. In the table there are approximately 97,000 clones, 85% to 95% of which are singletons. This receptor was identified in a human donor who was the organ donor for an intestinal transplant. This chain uses TRBV27 with TRBJ1-2; 8 bases fit TRBD1. The sample here was unstimulated CD8+ T cells sorted from spleen or lymph node cells, taken before transplant. This chain's CDR3 is CASSPGQGFGGYTF. In DNA, the CDR3 is TGTGCCAGCAGTCCCGGACAGGGATTTGGAGGCTACACCTTC.